The present T cell receptor beta chain was sequenced within a study of identical twins. Study-wide points: Sequences that were beta out-of-frame showed weaker excess twin sharing.

TCRdb used MiXCR to reprocess the 5' RACE reads, holding one entry per CDR3 protein. This table has about 190,000 distinct CDR3 sequences, around a sixth appearing once. The CDR3 has 12 amino acids. Trimming removed 6 bases from V and 8 bases from J; junction bases left unmatched: 5. This clonotype was counted ten times or more. What it binds is unknown. The same data also contributed to another study, on T cells expressing NK-cell markers.

This TCR came from a woman under 30 in good health. The sequenced sample consisted of CD8+ T cells sorted from blood. The chain links TRBV12-3 or TRBV12-4 to TRBJ1-1; the match to TRBD1 covers 8 bases. CDR3 nucleotides: TGTGCCAGCAGACCGGGACAGGCAGAAGCTTTCTTT. This translates into CASRPGQAEAFF.